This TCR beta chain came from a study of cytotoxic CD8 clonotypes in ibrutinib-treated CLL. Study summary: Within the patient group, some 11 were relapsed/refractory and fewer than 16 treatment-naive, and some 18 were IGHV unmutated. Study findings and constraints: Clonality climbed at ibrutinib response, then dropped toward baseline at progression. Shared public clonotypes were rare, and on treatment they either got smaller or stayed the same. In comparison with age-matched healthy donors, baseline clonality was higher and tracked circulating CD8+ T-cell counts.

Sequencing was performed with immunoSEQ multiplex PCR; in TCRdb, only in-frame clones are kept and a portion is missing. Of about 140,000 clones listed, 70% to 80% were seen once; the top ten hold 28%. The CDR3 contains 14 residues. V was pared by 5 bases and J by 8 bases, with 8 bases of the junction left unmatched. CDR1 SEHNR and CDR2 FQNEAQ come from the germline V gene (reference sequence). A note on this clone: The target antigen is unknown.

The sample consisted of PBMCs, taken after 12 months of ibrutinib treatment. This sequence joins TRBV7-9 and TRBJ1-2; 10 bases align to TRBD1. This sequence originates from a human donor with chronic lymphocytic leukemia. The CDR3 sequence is CASSLRDRGIGYTF. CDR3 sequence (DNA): TGTGCCAGCAGCCTCCGGGACAGGGGCATCGGCTACACCTTC.